Below, 15 T cell receptor beta chains from the same sample are listed, as sequenced in a study of glioma-infiltrating T cells. The iRepertoire nested amplicon-rescue multiplex PCR amplified TCR alpha and beta CDR3s from RNA. TCRdb re-called the multiplex PCR reads through MiXCR, storing one row per CDR3 protein. The sample has around 43,000 distinct CDR3 sequences, around 20% seen once; the top ten hold 5% to 7.5%. The sequencing sample was made of glioma tissue, nonneoplastic brain tissue, or PBMCs (not recorded which). These receptors were taken from a human donor with low-grade glioma or glioblastoma, undergoing nonglioma brain surgery, or in good health (not recorded which).

There are many counts of this clonotype. The chain combines TRBV28 with TRBJ2-1, with unresolved D. Germline-derived CDR1 and CDR2 are MDHEN and SYDVKM. Trimming stripped 6 bases from V and 2 bases from J, with 17 bases between. The CDR3 is made up of 16 amino acids. The CDR3 protein is CASSPNLGAPYNEQFF. CDR3 DNA sequence: TGTGCCAGCAGCCCAAATCTCGGAGCTCCCTACAATGAGCAGTTCTTC.

Points on this clonotype: One end of the junction fails to match germline, which may point to a read error. V gene TRBV6-2 or TRBV6-3 combines with J gene TRBJ1-1; 7 bases are shared with TRBD1. Germline lookup yields CDR1 MNHEY and CDR2 SVGEGT. The CDR3 runs 15 residues. The CDR3 DNA follows: TGTGCCAGCAGTCCCCGGACAGGATTGAGCACTGAAGCTCTCTTT. This sequence encodes CASSPRTGLSTEALF.

In this sample, this clonotype turned up many times. V usage is TRBV6-2 or TRBV6-3 and J usage is TRBJ2-7; TRBD1 aligns across 8 bases. V was clipped by 2 bases and J by 0 bases; unmatched bases: 9. Germline assignment: CDR1 MNHEY and CDR2 SVGEGT. The CDR3 is 17 amino acids. The CDR3: CASSYTSDRAGSYEQYF. The CDR3 coding sequence is TGTGCCAGCAGTTACACTTCGGACAGGGCCGGCTCCTACGAGCAGTACTTC.

Ten or more counts support this clonotype. This rearrangement joins TRBV11-2 to TRBJ1-1; D gene unclear. V shed 2 bases and J shed 8 bases, with 6 bases lying between them. CDR1 and CDR2 from the germline V gene are SGHAT and FQNNGV. This CDR3 contains 11 residues. The CDR3 reads CASSLLQEAFF. DNA of the CDR3: TGTGCCAGCAGCTTATTGCAAGAAGCTTTCTTT.

The rearrangement uses TRBV19 and TRBJ2-1; D may match TRBD1 or TRBD2 (5 bases each). Germline V CDR1 and CDR2: LNHDA, SQIVND (reference sequence). The CDR3 is made up of 14 amino acids. V lost 5 bases to trimming and J lost 7 bases, with 15 bases between them. CDR3: CASSPWDPSNEQFF. CDR3 bases: TGTGCCAGTAGTCCGTGGGACCCATCTAATGAGCAGTTCTTC.

There are many counts of this clonotype. This rearrangement joins TRBV5-1 to TRBJ1-1; D gene ambiguous. V was trimmed by 1 base and J by 1 base, leaving 5 bases between them. This CDR3 region has 13 residues. Germline CDR1 is SGHRS and CDR2 is YFSETQ. The CDR3 loop reads CASSLTENTEAFF. The CDR3 DNA follows: TGCGCCAGCAGCTTGACGGAGAACACTGAAGCTTTCTTT.

Worth noting for this clonotype: This may be a read error: a much more frequent sequence differs by one nucleotide. The gene calls are TRBV14 and TRBJ2-7; D is ambiguous. V was clipped by 0 bases and J by 8 bases, with 11 bases between them. The CDR3 has 13 amino acids. Germline CDR1 SGHDN, CDR2 FVKESK. The CDR3 coding sequence is TGTGCCAGCAGCCAAGATTTGTGGTACAAGCAGTACGTC. Protein: CASSQDLWYKQYV.

This clonotype was seen ten or more times. The chain links TRBV2 to TRBJ1-1; D call uncertain. Germline V CDR1 and CDR2: SNHLY, FYNNEI. The CDR3 contains 16 residues. Trimming removed 6 bases from V and 0 bases from J, with 17 bases in between. The CDR3 loop reads CASRARGSLMNTEAFF. The CDR3, as DNA: TGTGCCAGCAGGGCCCGCGGCAGCCTAATGAACACTGAAGCTTTCTTT.

Points on this clonotype: A read error may be the cause here, since a much bigger clone is one base away. The chain has TRBV7-3 and TRBJ2-5; 9 bases fit TRBD1. CDR3 length equals 14 residues. Germline V CDR1 and CDR2: SGHTA, FQGTGA. DNA for the CDR3: TGTGTCAGCAGCCCGGACAGGGGACAAGAGACCCAGTACTTC. Translating it yields CVSSPDRGQETQYF.

The rearrangement links TRBV20-1 to TRBJ1-2, with D unresolved. V lost 0 bases and J 9 bases, leaving 17 bases between the germline ends. The germline gives CDR1 DFQATT, CDR2 SNEGSKA (reference sequence). The CDR3 sequence is 14 residues long. The CDR3 protein is CSARDGSEKNSYTF. CDR3 nucleotides: TGCAGTGCTAGAGATGGGTCCGAGAAGAATAGCTACACCTTC.

Concerning this clonotype: This may be a read error: a much more frequent sequence differs by one nucleotide. CDR3 sequence reads: CASAQGSYNEQLF. Written as DNA, the CDR3 is TGTGCCAGCGCGCAAGGCTCCTACAATGAGCAGTTATTC. The chain uses TRBV2 and TRBJ2-1; D uncertain. This CDR3 comprises 13 residues. Germline V gene lookup returns CDR1 SNHLY and CDR2 FYNNEI.

The table lists this clonotype with many counts. The chain carries TRBV7-6 and TRBJ1-6; D is undetermined. The length of the CDR3 is 14 residues. Trimming took 5 bases from V and 7 from J, leaving 12 bases between them. Germline V gene sequence: CDR1 SGHVS, CDR2 FNYEAQ. CDR3 nucleotides: TGTGCCAGCAGCAGACGGGCGGAAAATTCACCCCTCCACTTT. Amino acid sequence: CASSRRAENSPLHF.

As regards this clonotype: The conserved phenylalanine or tryptophan is not found at the CDR3 terminus, so this likely reflects a read error. This chain joins TRBV7-9 and TRBJ2-5; D is possibly TRBD2 (5 bases). Germline V gene sequence: CDR1 SEHNR, CDR2 FQNEAQ (reference sequence). The V and J ends lost 4 bases and 9 bases respectively, with 21 bases between them. CDR3 length: 15 residues. The CDR3 DNA reads as TGTGCCAGCAGCTGGGAGACATACGGACCCGGGGCCCAGTACCTC. This sequence encodes CASSWETYGPGAQYL.

Concerning this clonotype itself: Possible read error: a much larger clone is one base away. This chain links TRBV2 with TRBJ2-7; D gene ambiguous. The germline gives CDR1 SNHLY, CDR2 FYNNEI. CDR3 length: 13 residues. The CDR3 sequence: CVSSEPTPYEQYF. CDR3 nucleotides: TGTGTCAGCAGTGAACCTACCCCCTACGAGCAGTACTTC.

This clonotype came up many times. The chain has TRBV7-9 and TRBJ1-1; D is undetermined. Germline lookup yields CDR1 SEHNR and CDR2 FQNEAQ (reference sequence). The CDR3 covers 15 residues. Trimming pared 1 base from V and 0 bases from J, leaving 9 bases between. CDR3 nucleotide sequence: TGTGCCAGCAGCTTAGTAAGCCATTTGAACACTGAAGCTTTCTTT. As protein: CASSLVSHLNTEAFF.